This TCR beta chain was sequenced during a study of blood T cell repertoires in COVID-19. Study-wide background: The United States, Italy and Spain supplied acute and convalescent COVID-19 samples. The analysed material was cDNA or gDNA that came from T cells, B-cell-depleted T cells, or PBMCs.

This clone was detected only a few times. Original analysis: Cell counts per sample came from amplifying reference gene primers. Profiled with immunoSEQ multiplex PCR; TCRdb holds only in-frame clones, not every one. The DNA gave D and trimming, while V, J and clone size come from that table. This table holds 100,000 or so clones, about 85% found once. V lost 5 bases to trimming and J lost 3 bases, with 9 bases between them. Germline loops: CDR1 SGHNT, CDR2 YENEEA. CDR3 length equals 13 residues. The specimen sequenced was peripheral blood. This clonotype was sampled from a woman between 65 and 79 years old with active or convalescent COVID-19. This rearrangement joins TRBV11-3 to TRBJ2-3, with a weak D call TRBD2 (6 bases). CDR3: CASSRDLTDTQYF. The CDR3 DNA is TGTGCCAGCAGCAGGGACTTAACAGATACGCAGTATTTT.